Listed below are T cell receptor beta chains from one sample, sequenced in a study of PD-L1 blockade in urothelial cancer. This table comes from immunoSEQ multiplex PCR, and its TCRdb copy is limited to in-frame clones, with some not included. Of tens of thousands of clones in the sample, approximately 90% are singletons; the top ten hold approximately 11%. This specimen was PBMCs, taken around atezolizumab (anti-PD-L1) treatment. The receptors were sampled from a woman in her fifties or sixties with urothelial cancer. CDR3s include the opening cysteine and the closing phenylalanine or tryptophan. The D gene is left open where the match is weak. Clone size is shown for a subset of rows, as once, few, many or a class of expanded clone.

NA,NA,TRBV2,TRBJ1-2,TGTGCCAGCAGTGCCTTTCACCTAGACTATGGCTACACCTTC,CASSAFHLDYGYTF
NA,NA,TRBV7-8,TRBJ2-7,TGTGCCAGCAGCTCGTATGCTTCCGAGCCTGGCGGCTACGAGCAGTACTTC,CASSSYASEPGGYEQYF
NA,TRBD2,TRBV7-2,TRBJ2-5,TGTGCCAGCAGCTCAGGGGTTAGCGGGGGGCACCAAGAGACCCAGTACTTC,CASSSGVSGGHQETQYF
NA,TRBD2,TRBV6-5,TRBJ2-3,TGTGCCAGCAGTTCGCGGACTAGCGGAACAGATACGCAGTATTTT,CASSSRTSGTDTQYF
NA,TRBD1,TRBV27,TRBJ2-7,TGTGCCAGCAGTTTTGGTACAGGGGGCTACGAGCAGTACTTC,CASSFGTGGYEQYF
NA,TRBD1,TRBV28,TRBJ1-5,TGTGCCAGCAGTTTAGGCGGAACAGGGGGGTTTAGCAATCAGCCCCAGCATTTT,CASSLGGTGGFSNQPQHF
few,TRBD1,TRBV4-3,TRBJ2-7,TGCGCCAGCAGCCAAATTACAGGGGCCGCCCAGTACTTC,CASSQITGAAQYF
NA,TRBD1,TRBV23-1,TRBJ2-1,TGCGCCAGCAGTCAATCGCACAGGACAGGGGTATACAATGAGCAGTTCTTC,CASSQSHRTGVYNEQFF
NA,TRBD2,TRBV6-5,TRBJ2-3,TGTGCCAGCAGTTACTCAGCGGGAGGGATAACAGATACGCAGTATTTT,CASSYSAGGITDTQYF
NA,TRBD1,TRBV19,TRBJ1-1,TGTGCCAGTAGTATTCAGGGGGGGAACACTGAAGCTTTCTTT,CASSIQGGNTEAFF
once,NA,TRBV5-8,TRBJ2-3,TGTGCCAGCAGCTTTTGGGAGGATACAGATACGCAGTATTTT,CASSFWEDTDTQYF
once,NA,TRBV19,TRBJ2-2,TGTGCCAGTAGGACCACAGTGGCCGGGGAGCTGTTTTTT,CASRTTVAGELFF
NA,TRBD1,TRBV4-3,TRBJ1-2,TGCGCCAGCAGCCAAGACAGGGGGCCGGAAGGCTACACCTTC,CASSQDRGPEGYTF
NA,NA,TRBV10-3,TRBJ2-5,TGTGCCATCAGAGATCAACAGGGAGCCGAGGAGACCCAGTACTTC,CAIRDQQGAEETQYF
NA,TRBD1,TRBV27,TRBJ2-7,TGTGCCAGCAGTCAACGGACAGGCGCCTATTACGAGCAGTACTTC,CASSQRTGAYYEQYF
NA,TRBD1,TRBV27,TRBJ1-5,TGTGCCAGCAGTAAGACAGGGTCTTCGGTTGTTCGCAATCAGCCCCAGCATTTT,CASSKTGSSVVRNQPQHF
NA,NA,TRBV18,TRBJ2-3,TGTGCCAGCTCCCCTAGGGGTTTTAGCACAGATACGCAGTATTTT,CASSPRGFSTDTQYF
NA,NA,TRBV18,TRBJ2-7,TGTGCCAGCTCACGAAGCAGGGTTTGGGGTTACGAGCAGTACTTC,CASSRSRVWGYEQYF
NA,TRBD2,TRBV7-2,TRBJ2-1,TGTGCCAGCAGCTTTAGGACTAGCGGGAGAGGAGGGGACTACAATGAGCAGTTCTTC,CASSFRTSGRGGDYNEQFF
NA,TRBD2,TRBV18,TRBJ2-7,TGTGCCAGCTCACCTCTGACTAGCGTTGACGAGCAGTACTTC,CASSPLTSVDEQYF
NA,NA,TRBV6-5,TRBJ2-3,TGTGCCAGCAGTTCCAGGGGGACTGATACAACAGATACGCAGTATTTT,CASSSRGTDTTDTQYF
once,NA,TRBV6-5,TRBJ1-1,TGTGCCAGCAGCCTAGACAGATTCATGAACACTGAAGCTTTCTTT,CASSLDRFMNTEAFF
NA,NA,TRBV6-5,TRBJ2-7,TGTGCCAGCAGTTATCCCCAGGGGGGAAGGTACGAGCAGTACTTC,CASSYPQGGRYEQYF